The rows below give T cell receptor beta chains drawn from one sample of a study of chemoradiotherapy in HPV16-positive cancers. The table came from immunoSEQ multiplex PCR; TCRdb's copy has only in-frame clones and leaves some out. The sample holds about 22,000 clones, approximately 70% seen once. This material was collected from a patient who underwent chemoradiotherapy. Every receptor here comes from a human donor with HPV-associated anogenital cancer. Each CDR3 is given with its conserved first and last residue. Rows give clone size only sometimes, using once, few, many, or a class for an expanded clone.

>-|TRBJ1-1|TRBV10-3
CAINPAMNTEAFF
>-|TRBJ1-1|TRBV18
CASSPGLGGSAEAFF
>few|TRBJ1-5|TRBV10-3
CAISPVGDSANQPQHF
>-|TRBJ1-5|TRBV27
CASNQRGGPGLAQHF
>-|TRBJ2-4|TRBV19
CASSIGRLAGGPKAKNIQYF
>few|TRBJ2-1|TRBV5-1
CASSLRPHYNEQFF
>-|TRBJ2-3|TRBV29-1
CSTAHTDTQYF
>-|TRBJ1-2|TRBV15
CATSRDPRGGNGYTF
>-|TRBJ1-6|TRBV15
CATSARGGTNSPLHF
>few|TRBJ1-2|TRBV2
CADDRINPSGYTF
>-|TRBJ1-4|TRBV18
CASSPFQGNEKLFF
>-|TRBJ2-2|TRBV28
CASSFANTGELFF
>-|TRBJ1-1|TRBV30
CAWSVGGPEAFF
>few|TRBJ1-2|TRBV6-5
CASSPPGGFDGYTF
>-|TRBJ1-5|TRBV4-2
CASSQSRGGAGNNQPQHF
>-|TRBJ2-2|TRBV7-3
CASSLTVGGTGELFF
>few|TRBJ1-2|TRBV2
CATINPRSQANYGYTF
>-|TRBJ2-7|TRBV6-6
CASRSSGDRSTYEQYF
>-|TRBJ1-1|TRBV6-4
CASSLTTGPNTEAFF
>-|TRBJ2-5|TRBV4-1
CASSKAKRIASGETQYF
>-|TRBJ2-2|TRBV11-1
CASSSDSNTGELFF
>-|TRBJ2-5|TRBV7-3
CASRVPTGYSAQYF
>-|TRBJ2-4|TRBV5-4
CASSLTGTAKNIQYF
>few|TRBJ2-3|TRBV9
CASSVNWGGNTDTQYF
>-|TRBJ1-5|TRBV4-1
CASSQVGQGVNQPQHF
>-|TRBJ1-6|TRBV6-1
CASRREGSPLHF
>-|TRBJ2-5|TRBV15
CATSRDLYSGGEETQYF
>-|TRBJ2-1|TRBV18
CASSRGTSPNNEQFF
>-|TRBJ1-4|TRBV4-1
CASSHRAVFATNEKLFF
>-|TRBJ2-2|TRBV18
CASSPLRTAANTGELFF
>-|TRBJ2-5|TRBV6-6
CASSPQGEETQYF
>-|TRBJ1-1|TRBV18
CASSPPFGRENTEAFF
>-|TRBJ2-5|TRBV25-1
CANGSYDTQETQYF
>once|TRBJ2-5|TRBV29-1
CSAFGLSQETQYF
>-|TRBJ2-3|TRBV6-1
CASEGGTSTDTQYF
>-|TRBJ2-3|TRBV28
CASSLQVGNTQYF
>few|TRBJ2-3|TRBV4-2
CASSPSLDTQYF
>-|TRBJ1-1|TRBV6-5
CASRAGPNTEAFF
>-|TRBJ2-1|TRBV7-6
CASSLAGRGSYNEQFF
>-|TRBJ2-1|TRBV7-2
CASSTSGASNEQFF
>-|TRBJ1-6|TRBV7-8
CASSLATGGISYNSPLHF
>-|TRBJ2-7|TRBV5-1
CASKRQGTSYEQYF
>once|TRBJ2-2|TRBV30
CAWSVPAGWANTGELFF
>-|TRBJ2-2|TRBV4-1
CASSPTGGTGEPFF
>-|TRBJ2-2|TRBV5-4
CASSSGRGGTGELFF
>-|TRBJ1-5|TRBV2
CASSTGQGNQPQHF
>-|TRBJ2-7|TRBV19
CASSTGYEQYF
>-|TRBJ2-1|TRBV5-4
CASSGGQSNEQFF
>-|TRBJ1-1|TRBV29-1
CSVKGRQDTEAFF
>-|TRBJ1-1|TRBV27
CASSPARQNTEAFF
>-|TRBJ2-7|TRBV11-2
CASSQGTGLIEQYF
>-|TRBJ2-1|TRBV5-1
CASSARGLANSYNEQFF
>-|TRBJ2-1|TRBV14
CASSQIRTSGYNEQFF
>-|TRBJ2-7|TRBV6-6
CASGRGGEQYF
>-|TRBJ1-5|TRBV6-1
CASSELTGGNQPQHF
>few|TRBJ2-5|TRBV5-1
CASSLSGTGETQYF
>few|TRBJ1-1|TRBV18
CASSPHAEPNTEAFF